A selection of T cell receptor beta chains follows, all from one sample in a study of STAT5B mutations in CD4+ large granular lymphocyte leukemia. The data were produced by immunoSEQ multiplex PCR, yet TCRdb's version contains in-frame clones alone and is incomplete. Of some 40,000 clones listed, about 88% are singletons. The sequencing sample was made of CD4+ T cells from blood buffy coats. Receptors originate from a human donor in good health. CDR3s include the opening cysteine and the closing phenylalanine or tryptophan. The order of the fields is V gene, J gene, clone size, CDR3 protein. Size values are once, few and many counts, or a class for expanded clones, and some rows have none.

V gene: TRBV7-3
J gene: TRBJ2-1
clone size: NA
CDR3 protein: CASSPGPSNYNEQFF

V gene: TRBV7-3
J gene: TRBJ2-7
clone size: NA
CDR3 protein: CASSLAHSLYEQYF

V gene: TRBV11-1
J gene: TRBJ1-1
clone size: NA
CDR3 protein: CASSIGGNTEAFF

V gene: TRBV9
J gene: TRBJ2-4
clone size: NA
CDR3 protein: CASSVGGAGDSKNIQYF

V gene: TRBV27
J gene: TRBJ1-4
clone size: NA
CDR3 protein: CASSPRAPGNEKLFF

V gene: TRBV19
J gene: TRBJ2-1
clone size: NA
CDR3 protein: CASSNQGAEGEQFF

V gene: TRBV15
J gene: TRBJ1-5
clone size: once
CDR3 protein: CATSRGRNRGQPQHF

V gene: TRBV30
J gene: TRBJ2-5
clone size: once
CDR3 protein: CAWRERGLGGETQYF

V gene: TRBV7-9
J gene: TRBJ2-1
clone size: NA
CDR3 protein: CASSLPGQLYNEQFF

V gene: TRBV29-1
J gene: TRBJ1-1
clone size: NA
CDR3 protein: CRRRRSTEAFF

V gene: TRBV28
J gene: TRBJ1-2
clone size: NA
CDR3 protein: CASSLAWAYGYTF

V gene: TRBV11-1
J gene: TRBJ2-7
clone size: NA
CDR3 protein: CASSFGSRVPYYEQYF

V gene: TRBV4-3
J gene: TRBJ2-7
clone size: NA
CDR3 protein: CASSQILGDYEQYF

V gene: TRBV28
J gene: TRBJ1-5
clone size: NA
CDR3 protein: CASTPPVGQGRGQPQHF

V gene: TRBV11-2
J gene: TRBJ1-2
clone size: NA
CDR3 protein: CASSHPGQGGGYTF

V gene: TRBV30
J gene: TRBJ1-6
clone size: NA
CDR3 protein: CAWRPWGGVGSPLHF

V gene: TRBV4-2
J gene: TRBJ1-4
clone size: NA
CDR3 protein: CASRQKTDLNEKLFF

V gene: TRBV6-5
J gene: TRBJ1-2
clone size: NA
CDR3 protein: CASSYPDGGYTF

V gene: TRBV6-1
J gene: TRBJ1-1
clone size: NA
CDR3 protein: CASRNRQGNTEAFF

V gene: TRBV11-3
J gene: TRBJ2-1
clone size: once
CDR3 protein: CASSLRLGGTPYNEQFF

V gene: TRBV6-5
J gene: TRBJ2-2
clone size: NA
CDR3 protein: CASSRQGNTGELFF

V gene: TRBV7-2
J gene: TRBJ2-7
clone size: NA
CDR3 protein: CASSFAARSYEQYF

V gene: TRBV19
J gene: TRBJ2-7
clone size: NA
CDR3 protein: CASSIVTGTGSEQYF

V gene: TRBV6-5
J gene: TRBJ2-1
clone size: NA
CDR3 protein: CASSVGQGRNEQFF

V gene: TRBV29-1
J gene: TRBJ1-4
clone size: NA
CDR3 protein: CSAGGGQGNEKLFF

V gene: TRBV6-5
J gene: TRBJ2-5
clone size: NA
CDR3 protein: CASKAGTGIGQYF

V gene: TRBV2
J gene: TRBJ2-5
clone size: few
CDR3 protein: CASSEGETQYF

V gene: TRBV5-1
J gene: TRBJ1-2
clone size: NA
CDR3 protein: CASSLGGGAGLSYGYTF

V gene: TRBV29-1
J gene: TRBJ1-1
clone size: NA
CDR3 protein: CSVEGQGNTEAFF